This T cell receptor beta chain was identified in a study of technical replicates of blood from several donors. V shed 3 bases and J 5 bases; nucleotides not matched to a gene: 5. The CDR3 is 15 residues long. CDR1 is MDHEN and CDR2 is SYDVKM in the germline V gene. This clone occurred once. Produced via immunoSEQ multiplex PCR; TCRdb's table is partial and in-frame only. This sample yields under 110,000 clones, of which roughly 95% are seen a single time; approximately 0.2% belongs to the top ten. The source of this sequence is a human donor in good health. Sequencing input: T cells isolated from PBMCs. The chain combines TRBV28 with TRBJ2-1, with 9 bases identical to TRBD2. Written as DNA, the CDR3 is TGTGCCAGCAGTTTTAGCGGGAGAAGCCACAATGAGCAGTTCTTC. Protein: CASSFSGRSHNEQFF.